This entry is about one TCR beta chain. This specimen comes from a study of blood T cell repertoires in COVID-19. Study-wide background: Spain, Italy and the United States supplied samples that represented acute and convalescent COVID-19. Sample material is recorded as cDNA or gDNA derived from T cells, B-cell-depleted T cells, or PBMCs.

The CDR3 covers 15 residues. V was trimmed by 3 bases and J by 6 bases, leaving 18 bases between them. Germline V lookup: CDR1 SGHNT, CDR2 YYREEE (reference sequence). Original methodology: Nucleated cell counts were estimated from reference gene primer amplification. The method was immunoSEQ multiplex PCR; TCRdb's version includes in-frame clones alone and lacks a portion of them. V, J and clone size reflect that table, while D and trimming were determined from the DNA. The table records about 200,000 clones, roughly 88% of them present only once. The clonotype was recovered from a human donor in a cohort sampled during active COVID-19. Source material: peripheral blood. This rearrangement joins TRBV5-4 to TRBJ1-1; D not resolved. Here the CDR3 DNA reads TGTGCCAGCAGCTGGAGGACGGGAACGGACTCTGAAGCTTTCTTT. It specifies CASSWRTGTDSEAFF.